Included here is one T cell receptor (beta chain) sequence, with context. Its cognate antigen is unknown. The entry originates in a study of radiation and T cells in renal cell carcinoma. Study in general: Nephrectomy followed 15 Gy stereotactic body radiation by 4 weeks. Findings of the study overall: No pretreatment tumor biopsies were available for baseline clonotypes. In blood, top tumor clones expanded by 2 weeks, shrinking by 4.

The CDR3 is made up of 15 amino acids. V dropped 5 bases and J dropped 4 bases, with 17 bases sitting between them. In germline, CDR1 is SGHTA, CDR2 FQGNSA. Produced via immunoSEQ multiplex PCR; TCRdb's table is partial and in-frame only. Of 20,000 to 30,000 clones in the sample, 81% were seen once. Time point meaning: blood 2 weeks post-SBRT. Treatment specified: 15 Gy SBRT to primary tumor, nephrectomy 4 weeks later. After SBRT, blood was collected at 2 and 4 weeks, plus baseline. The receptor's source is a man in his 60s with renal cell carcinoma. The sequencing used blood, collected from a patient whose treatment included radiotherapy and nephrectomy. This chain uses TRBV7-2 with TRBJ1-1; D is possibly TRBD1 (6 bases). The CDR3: CASSHQTTGSTEAFF. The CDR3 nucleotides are TGTGCCAGCAGCCACCAGACGACAGGAAGCACTGAAGCTTTCTTT.